A single sample gave rise to the 31 T cell receptor beta chains below, sequenced in a study of control samples from healthy donors and cancer patients. Some clones are missing from TCRdb's copy, which holds only in-frame ones; the method was immunoSEQ multiplex PCR. The sample yields 130,000 to 150,000 clones, 89% seen once. Source material: blood. The receptors derive from a man aged 25 to 45 in good health.

The chain employs TRBV4-1 and TRBJ1-1; D unresolved. The CDR3 length is 15 residues. V was cut by 4 bases and J by 1 base, with 13 bases left in between. The V gene's germline CDR1 is MGHRA and CDR2 YSYEKL. The CDR3 nucleotides read TGCGCCAGCAGCCCCAATCCCAGTAAGAACACTGAAGCTTTCTTT. Translating gives CASSPNPSKNTEAFF.

The genes are TRBV27 and TRBJ1-1; D is uncertain. Trimming left V 4 bases short and J 4 bases short, with 16 bases between. Germline CDR1 and CDR2: MNHEY and SMNVEV (reference sequence). The CDR3 totals 15 residues. The CDR3 here is CASSSPGRPGTEAFF. CDR3 coding DNA: TGTGCCAGCAGTTCCCCTGGGAGGCCGGGCACTGAAGCTTTCTTT.

The rearrangement joins TRBV5-5 to TRBJ2-1; a possible D gene is TRBD1 (6 bases). The germline CDR1 and CDR2 sequences are SGHKS and YYEKEE (reference sequence). CDR3 length: 16 amino acids. V was cut by 0 bases and J by 3 bases, with 13 bases left in between. CDR3 sequence: CASSLGDTGLYNEQFF. As DNA, the CDR3 is TGTGCCAGCAGCTTGGGGGACACGGGCCTCTACAATGAGCAGTTCTTC. Complete variable domain (other parts from reference TRBV5-5 and TRBJ2-1): DAGVTQSPTHLIKTRGQQVTLRCSPISGHKSVSWYQQVLGQGPQFIFQYYEKEERGRGNFPDRFSARQFPNYSSELNVNALLLGDSALYLCASSLGDTGLYNEQFFGPGTRLTVL.

The chain uses TRBV10-1 and TRBJ2-7; 7 positions agree with TRBD1. The ends lost 6 bases at V and 2 bases at J; junction bases unmatched: 1. Germline-derived CDR1 and CDR2 are WNHNN and SYGVQD (reference sequence). This CDR3 is 12 amino acids long. The DNA for the CDR3 is TGCGCCAGCAGCGGGACAGCCTACGAGCAGTACTTC. It translates to CASSGTAYEQYF.

The chain is built from TRBV18 and TRBJ1-3; 7 positions match TRBD1. V trimming: 8 bases; J trimming: 0 bases; junction bases outside the gene matches: 7. The germline V gene has CDR1 KGHSH and CDR2 LQKENI. The CDR3 runs to 15 residues. CDR3 residues: CASGTAETSGNTIYF. The CDR3 nucleotides read TGTGCCAGCGGGACAGCCGAAACCTCTGGAAACACCATATATTTT.

The V call is TRBV29-1, the J call TRBJ2-5; 12 nucleotides match TRBD2. Germline V gives CDR1 SQVTM, CDR2 ANQGSEA. V shed 0 bases and J 6 bases; nucleotides not matched to a gene: 8. The CDR3 has 16 amino acids. The CDR3 region is CSVEDPLAGGTQTQYF. The CDR3 DNA is TGCAGCGTTGAAGATCCCCTAGCGGGAGGGACCCAGACCCAGTACTTC.

This chain connects TRBV18 to TRBJ2-2; D perhaps matches TRBD2 (6 bases). The germline gives CDR1 KGHSH, CDR2 LQKENI. V lost 0 bases and J lost 5, with 16 bases in between. CDR3 size: 17 residues. CDR3 DNA: TGTGCCAGCTCACCACCAGGGACTGCCCTAGGGACCGGGGAGCTGTTTTTT. Translation: CASSPPGTALGTGELFF.

The chain combines TRBV7-2 with TRBJ1-3; 9 bases line up with TRBD1. The V gene's germline CDR1 is SGHTA and CDR2 FQGNSA. This CDR3 contains 15 residues. After removal of 5 bases from V and 3 bases from J, the junction contained 5 bases not matched to a gene. The DNA of the CDR3 is TGTGCCAGCAGCGCTCGGACAGGGGATGGAAACACCATATATTTT. It specifies CASSARTGDGNTIYF.

The rearrangement links TRBV20-1 to TRBJ1-4; TRBD1 might be the D (5 bases). CDR1 and CDR2 (germline): DFQATT, SNEGSKA (reference sequence). The CDR3 covers 16 residues. The V and J ends lost 3 bases and 0 bases respectively, with 14 bases between them. CDR3 bases: TGCAGTGCTAGTTTTGGGACGGATACAACTAATGAAAAACTGTTTTTT. Translation: CSASFGTDTTNEKLFF.

The genes are TRBV7-9 and TRBJ1-1; TRBD1 agrees at 7 bases. CDR3 length: 16 amino acids. V dropped 1 base and J dropped 0; count of bases not matched to a gene: 5. The germline gives CDR1 SEHNR, CDR2 FQNEAQ (reference sequence). The CDR3 loop is CASSLVWTGLNTEAFF. CDR3 nucleotide sequence: TGTGCCAGCAGCTTAGTGTGGACAGGCTTGAACACTGAAGCTTTCTTT.

The J gene is TRBJ2-7, the V gene TRBV6-2 or TRBV6-3; TRBD2 might be the D (6 bases). The CDR3 loop spans 15 amino acids. Trimming stripped 6 bases from V and 2 bases from J, with 17 bases between. Per the germline V gene, CDR1 is MNHEY and CDR2 is SVGEGT. In DNA form, the CDR3 reads TGTGCCAGCAGCCGTTGGGGGGATGGACCCTACGAGCAGTACTTC. It codes for CASSRWGDGPYEQYF.

The V call is TRBV6-2 or TRBV6-3, the J call TRBJ1-1; no reliable D call. Germline V gene data show CDR1 as MNHEY and CDR2 as SVGEGT. V dropped 6 bases and J dropped 0 bases, with 11 bases sitting between them. The CDR3 is made up of 14 amino acids. CDR3 sequence reads: CASSRTHVNTEAFF. CDR3 coding DNA: TGTGCCAGCAGCCGTACACATGTGAACACTGAAGCTTTCTTT.

This rearrangement joins TRBV2 to TRBJ1-1; possibly TRBD1 for D (6 bases). Per the germline V gene, CDR1 is SNHLY and CDR2 is FYNNEI. The CDR3 contains 16 residues. Trimming took off 8 bases at V and 1 base at J, with 20 bases between the two ends. CDR3: CASRIRKGQRNTEAFF. CDR3 in DNA: TGTGCCAGCCGAATCAGGAAAGGACAGAGGAACACTGAAGCTTTCTTT.

The chain couples TRBV3-1 (or the pseudogene TRBV3-2) to TRBJ2-7, with 7 positions matching TRBD2. CDR3 size: 14 residues. Germline values: CDR1 LGHDT, CDR2 YNNKEL (reference sequence). Trimming removed 3 bases from V and 2 bases from J; junction bases left unmatched: 4. The CDR3 loop reads CASSQGLTPYEQYF. CDR3 bases: TGTGCCAGCAGCCAGGGACTAACTCCCTACGAGCAGTACTTC.

The CDR3 region is CASSLRTGNYEQYF. In DNA form, the CDR3 reads TGTGCCAGCAGCTTACGGACAGGGAATTACGAGCAGTACTTC. The chain uses TRBV6-5 and TRBJ2-7; 8 bases are a match to TRBD1. The CDR3 extends over 14 amino acids. Trimming took 6 bases from V and 4 from J; bases not matched to a gene: 8. Germline V gene lookup returns CDR1 MNHEY and CDR2 SVGAGI.

The V call is TRBV7-9, the J call TRBJ2-1; 13 bases agree with TRBD2. The CDR3 extends over 17 amino acids. V trimming: 1 base; J trimming: 6 bases; junction bases outside the gene matches: 6. Germline V gene data show CDR1 as SEHNR and CDR2 as FQNEAQ (reference sequence). The CDR3 sequence is CASSLGRTSGSSNEQFF. The CDR3 coding sequence is TGTGCCAGCAGCTTAGGACGGACTAGCGGGAGTTCCAATGAGCAGTTCTTC.

The CDR3 loop reads CASSPRYGGELFF. The CDR3 nucleotides are TGTGCCAGCAGCCCTCGATACGGCGGGGAGCTGTTTTTT. V and J are TRBV5-6 and TRBJ2-2; no reliable D call. The CDR3 is 13 residues long. Trimming pared 4 bases from V and 7 bases from J, leaving 11 bases between. The germline gives CDR1 SGHDT, CDR2 YYEEEE.

V is TRBV2 and J is TRBJ1-4; D is unresolved. The CDR3 runs to 14 residues. V lost 4 bases and J 5 bases, leaving 11 bases between the germline ends. Looked up from germline, CDR1 is SNHLY and CDR2 is FYNNEI. CDR3 bases: TGTGCCAGCAGTGGGGGAACTCGGAATGAAAAACTGTTTTTT. Amino acids: CASSGGTRNEKLFF.

The chain has TRBV2 and TRBJ2-2, with D unresolved. This CDR3 is built from 16 residues. Per the germline V gene, CDR1 is SNHLY and CDR2 is FYNNEI. Trimming left V 0 bases short and J 4 bases short, with 12 bases between. The CDR3 sequence: CASSEALRGTTGELFF. The CDR3 coding sequence is TGTGCCAGCAGTGAAGCGCTTCGAGGCACCACCGGGGAGCTGTTTTTT.

The CDR3 protein is CASSLTRNQETQYF. In DNA, the CDR3 is TGTGCCAGCAGCTTAACCAGAAACCAAGAGACCCAGTACTTC. This rearrangement joins TRBV7-7 to TRBJ2-5; D gene ambiguous. The CDR3 covers 14 residues. Germline assignment: CDR1 SSHAT and CDR2 FNYEAQ (reference sequence). Trimming pared 2 bases from V and 0 bases from J, leaving 7 bases between.

The chain is built from TRBV7-9 and TRBJ1-2, with unresolved D. Per germline, CDR1 SEHNR and CDR2 FQNEAQ (reference sequence). The V gene lost 5 bases and the J gene lost 8 bases, with 12 bases spanning the gap. The CDR3 is 12 residues long. The CDR3 DNA sequence: TGTGCCAGCAGCCTAGACGTGCACGGCTACACCTTC. Translation: CASSLDVHGYTF.

The rearrangement uses TRBV19 and TRBJ2-2; tentative D call: TRBD2 (5 bases). CDR1 and CDR2 from the germline V gene are LNHDA and SQIVND (reference sequence). V shed 7 bases and J shed 6 bases, with 12 bases lying between them. The CDR3 has 13 amino acids. The CDR3, as DNA: TGTGCCAGTATCGGGGTCTTCGCCGGGGAGCTGTTTTTT. Its protein product is CASIGVFAGELFF.

This chain connects TRBV4-3 to TRBJ2-7; 8 nucleotides align to TRBD2. With 1 base clipped from V and 0 bases from J, the junction kept 5 bases outside the gene matches. This CDR3 contains 16 residues. The V gene's germline CDR1 is LGHNA and CDR2 YSLEER. CDR3 sequence: CASSQVPAGASYEQYF. Written as DNA, the CDR3 is TGCGCCAGCAGCCAAGTCCCAGCGGGGGCCTCCTACGAGCAGTACTTC.

The chain couples TRBV7-2 to TRBJ2-5, with D uncertain. Germline V gives CDR1 SGHTA, CDR2 FQGNSA. This CDR3 has 14 residues. The V and J ends lost 0 bases and 3 bases respectively, with 8 bases between them. CDR3 residues: CASSLARPEETQYF. CDR3 in DNA: TGTGCCAGCAGCTTAGCCCGCCCTGAAGAGACCCAGTACTTC. Using reference TRBV7-2 and TRBJ2-5 for the parts outside the CDR3, the full variable domain is GAGVSQSPSNKVTEKGKDVELRCDPISGHTALYWYRQSLGQGLEFLIYFQGNSAPDKSGLPSDRFSAERTGGSVSTLTIQRTQQEDSAVYLCASSLARPEETQYFGPGTRLLVL.

V and J are TRBV5-4 and TRBJ2-2; 15 nucleotides line up with TRBD2. There are 16 residues in the CDR3. The germline CDR1 and CDR2 sequences are SGHNT and YYREEE (reference sequence). The J segment lost 7 bases and the V segment lost 3 bases, leaving 4 bases of the junction unmatched. This CDR3 reads CASSSGLAGGLGELFF. The CDR3 region has the DNA TGTGCCAGCAGCTCCGGACTAGCGGGGGGGCTCGGGGAGCTGTTTTTT.

The chain recombines TRBV6-1 with TRBJ1-1; TRBD1 matches at 10 bases. Germline values: CDR1 MNHNS, CDR2 SASEGT. V lost 1 base, J lost 1 base, and 12 bases stayed unmatched. The CDR3 has 19 residues. The CDR3 protein is CASSEVAMTGGAWNTEAFF. The CDR3 DNA reads as TGTGCCAGCAGTGAAGTGGCAATGACAGGGGGCGCTTGGAACACTGAAGCTTTCTTT.

The genes are TRBV6-2 or TRBV6-3 and TRBJ1-6; 7 bases map to TRBD1. This CDR3 has 15 residues. The germline CDR1 and CDR2 sequences are MNHEY and SVGEGT. With V trimmed by 0 bases and J by 10 bases, 6 bases remained unmatched. In DNA form, the CDR3 reads TGTGCCAGCAGTTACTCACAGGGGTCTCGCTCACCCCTCCACTTT. It codes for CASSYSQGSRSPLHF.

The chain uses TRBV6-1 and TRBJ2-1; no clear D gene. The V end was cut by 0 bases, the J end by 4 bases, with 13 bases between. CDR3 length equals 16 residues. From germline, CDR1 is MNHNS and CDR2 SASEGT. The CDR3 region is CASSEASITRYNEQFF. DNA for the CDR3: TGTGCCAGCAGTGAAGCTTCGATCACGCGTTACAATGAGCAGTTCTTC.

The chain carries TRBV9 and TRBJ1-4, with D uncertain. The CDR3 length is 17 residues. V was pared by 0 bases and J by 0 bases, with 12 bases between. Germline V gene sequence: CDR1 SGDLS, CDR2 YYNGEE. The CDR3 DNA sequence: TGTGCCAGCAGCGTAGGTTGGGCCGGCACAACTAATGAAAAACTGTTTTTT. The encoded protein is CASSVGWAGTTNEKLFF.

This chain connects TRBV19 to TRBJ2-3; 16 bases fit TRBD2. V was clipped by 5 bases and J by 5 bases; unmatched bases: 16. The CDR3 has 20 residues. Looked up from germline, CDR1 is LNHDA and CDR2 is SQIVND (reference sequence). CDR3 DNA sequence: TGTGCCAGTAGTCCCCTATCTTCGGGACTAGCGGGGGGGCCTAAAGATACGCAGTATTTT. It codes for CASSPLSSGLAGGPKDTQYF.

The chain recombines TRBV11-3 with TRBJ2-2; a possible D gene is TRBD1 (5 bases). V was shortened by 4 bases and J by 6 bases, with 18 bases between the two germline ends. The CDR3 length is 16 residues. Per germline, CDR1 SGHNT and CDR2 YENEEA. The CDR3 sequence: CASSSKSTVLPGELFF. CDR3 DNA: TGTGCCAGCAGCTCTAAATCGACAGTTTTGCCCGGGGAGCTGTTTTTT.